The 20 T cell receptor beta chains in this list originate from one sample, sequenced in a study of blood T cell repertoires in COVID-19. The method was immunoSEQ multiplex PCR; TCRdb's version includes in-frame clones alone and lacks a portion of them. The top ten hold roughly a tenth of the sample, which has roughly 220,000 clones, approximately 90% seen once. The specimen was peripheral blood. The receptors shown here come from a woman in her forties or fifties with COVID-19, enrolled during active disease.

The chain recombines TRBV19 with TRBJ1-1; 10 bases align to TRBD1. V gave up 7 bases and J gave up 2 bases; unmatched junction bases: 13. Germline V gene lookup returns CDR1 LNHDA and CDR2 SQIVND (reference sequence). The CDR3 length is 17 residues. CDR3 region: CASTPEGQGIQNTEAFF. The CDR3 bases are TGTGCCAGTACCCCAGAGGGACAGGGGATACAAAACACTGAAGCTTTCTTT. Full variable domain (missing parts from reference TRBV19 and TRBJ1-1): DGGITQSPKYLFRKEGQNVTLSCEQNLNHDAMYWYRQDPGQGLRLIYYSQIVNDFQKGDIAEGYSVSREKKESFPLTVTSAQKNPTAFYLCASTPEGQGIQNTEAFFGQGTRLTVV.

V is TRBV5-5 and J is TRBJ2-7; 7 bases are shared with TRBD1. Germline V lookup: CDR1 SGHKS, CDR2 YYEKEE (reference sequence). The CDR3 is 14 residues long. V lost 2 bases, J lost 0 bases, and 2 bases stayed unmatched. For the CDR3, the DNA is TGTGCCAGCAGCTTAGGGGACAGCTCCTACGAGCAGTACGTC. Its protein product is CASSLGDSSYEQYV.

This chain uses TRBV27 with TRBJ2-7; a possible D gene is TRBD2 (5 bases). There are 13 residues in the CDR3. Germline CDR1 is MNHEY and CDR2 is SMNVEV (reference sequence). V was cut by 5 bases and J by 3 bases, with 11 bases left in between. Here the CDR3 reads CASSPGVFYEQYF. In nucleotides, the CDR3 is TGTGCCAGCAGTCCCGGGGTTTTCTACGAGCAGTACTTC.

V gene TRBV7-9 combines with J gene TRBJ1-4; D is ambiguous. The CDR3 is 15 amino acids. CDR1 is SEHNR and CDR2 is FQNEAQ in the germline V gene (reference sequence). V was pared by 2 bases and J by 1 base, with 8 bases between. CDR3 sequence reads: CASSLSEGTNEKLFF. In DNA form, the CDR3 reads TGTGCCAGCAGCTTATCGGAGGGAACTAATGAAAAACTGTTTTTT.

V and J are TRBV13 and TRBJ2-3, with 8 bases fitting TRBD1. The CDR3 covers 15 residues. Germline V gene data show CDR1 as PRHDT and CDR2 as FYEKMQ (reference sequence). V gave up 4 bases and J gave up 3 bases; unmatched junction bases: 6. This CDR3 is CASSSLDRETDTQYF. CDR3 bases: TGTGCCAGCAGCTCCCTGGACAGGGAAACAGATACGCAGTATTTT.

V and J are TRBV7-2 and TRBJ2-5; D is perhaps TRBD1 (6 bases). In germline, CDR1 is SGHTA, CDR2 FQGNSA. Trimming pared 4 bases from V and 5 bases from J, leaving 14 bases between. There are 14 residues in the CDR3. CDR3 coding DNA: TGTGCCAGCAGCTCCCCCAGGGGACGGGAGACCCAGTACTTC. This encodes CASSSPRGRETQYF.

The chain employs TRBV5-4 and TRBJ1-1, with 10 bases that match TRBD1. CDR1 is SGHNT, CDR2 YYREEE, per germline (reference sequence). The ends lost 4 bases at V and 4 bases at J; junction bases unmatched: 10. This CDR3 comprises 16 residues. CDR3 in DNA: TGTGCCAGCAGCCCCGGGACAGGGGCCAGAGGCACTGAAGCTTTCTTT. Encoded protein: CASSPGTGARGTEAFF. Complete variable domain (other parts from reference TRBV5-4 and TRBJ1-1): ETGVTQSPTHLIKTRGQQVTLRCSSQSGHNTVSWYQQALGQGPQFIFQYYREEENGRGNFPPRFSGLQFPNYSSELNVNALELDDSALYLCASSPGTGARGTEAFFGQGTRLTVV.

The rearrangement joins TRBV19 to TRBJ2-2; 12 bases fit TRBD1. There are 18 residues in the CDR3. J lost 4 bases, V lost 4 bases, and 10 bases had no gene match. Looked up from germline, CDR1 is LNHDA and CDR2 is SQIVND (reference sequence). The CDR3 coding sequence is TGTGCCAGTAGTACACCTTCACCGGGACAGGGGGCCACCGGGGAGCTGTTTTTT. This sequence encodes CASSTPSPGQGATGELFF.

The chain has TRBV18 and TRBJ2-3; 9 bases align to TRBD2. Losses at the gene ends were 6 bases for V and 4 bases for J; bases not matched to a gene: 8. The CDR3 contains 15 residues. CDR1 is KGHSH, CDR2 LQKENI, per germline. The chain's CDR3 is CASSPLAGSADTQYF. The CDR3 DNA sequence: TGTGCCAGCTCTCCGCTAGCGGGAAGCGCAGATACGCAGTATTTT.

This clone was recorded once. This sequence joins TRBV6-5 and TRBJ2-7; TRBD1 matches 10 bases. Losses at the gene ends were 8 bases for V and 3 bases for J; bases not matched to a gene: 7. The length of the CDR3 is 14 residues. Per the germline V gene, CDR1 is MNHEY and CDR2 is SVGAGI. The CDR3 spells CASSSGQGSYEQYF. The CDR3 DNA is TGTGCCAGCTCGTCGGGACAGGGGAGCTACGAGCAGTACTTC.

J is TRBJ1-5 and V is TRBV28; tentatively, D is TRBD1 (5 bases). Between the trimmed V and J ends, which lost 6 bases and 0 bases, there was a span of 15 bases. This CDR3 has 16 amino acids. Looked up from germline, CDR1 is MDHEN and CDR2 is SYDVKM. DNA for the CDR3: TGTGCCAGCAGCACTGATGGGGGGGATAGCAATCAGCCCCAGCATTTT. Its translation is CASSTDGGDSNQPQHF. Combining the CDR3 with reference TRBV28 and TRBJ1-5 gives the whole variable domain DVKVTQSSRYLVKRTGEKVFLECVQDMDHENMFWYRQDPGLGLRLIYFSYDVKMKEKGDIPEGYSVSREKKERFSLILESASTNQTSMYLCASSTDGGDSNQPQHFGDGTRLSIL.

This chain joins TRBV5-1 and TRBJ1-2, with D uncertain. Germline lookup yields CDR1 SGHRS and CDR2 YFSETQ. With 2 bases removed from V and 2 bases from J, the gap between germline ends came to 28 bases. This CDR3 has 20 amino acids. CDR3 in DNA: TGCGCCAGCAGCTTACTGAGGTTAACTTCTACCCCTGGCTCAAACTATGGCTACACCTTC. Translating gives CASSLLRLTSTPGSNYGYTF.

The V call is TRBV19, the J call TRBJ1-2; D is possibly TRBD1 (6 bases). CDR1 LNHDA and CDR2 SQIVND come from the germline V gene (reference sequence). V dropped 5 bases and J dropped 8 bases, with 18 bases sitting between them. The CDR3 runs 14 residues. The CDR3 nucleotides are TGTGCCAGTAGTCCCAGAACAGGGTATTACGGCTACACCTTC. This sequence encodes CASSPRTGYYGYTF.

The chain recombines TRBV6-5 with TRBJ1-1; no clear D. CDR3 length equals 13 residues. Germline values: CDR1 MNHEY, CDR2 SVGAGI. Trimming cost V 8 bases and J 3 bases, with 13 bases left between them. CDR3 DNA: TGTGCCAGCGGACGAGGGATTTACACTGAAGCTTTCTTT. It yields the protein CASGRGIYTEAFF.

The chain joins TRBV2 to TRBJ2-3, with a tentative D call TRBD1 (5 bases). Trimming cost V 7 bases and J 0 bases, with 20 bases left between them. The V gene's germline CDR1 is SNHLY and CDR2 FYNNEI. The CDR3 extends over 17 amino acids. The DNA of the CDR3 is TGTGCCAGCAAGCCCCCTCAGGCAGGGTCGAGCACAGATACGCAGTATTTT. Encoded protein: CASKPPQAGSSTDTQYF.

V usage is TRBV5-1 and J usage is TRBJ1-2; tentative D call: TRBD1 (6 bases). Germline assignment: CDR1 SGHRS and CDR2 YFSETQ. Trimming cost V 4 bases and J 5 bases, with 21 bases left between them. CDR3 length equals 16 residues. In DNA form, the CDR3 reads TGCGCCAGCAGCGGAGGACTCCGGGACAAAAGATATGGCTACACCTTC. Translated, it gives CASSGGLRDKRYGYTF.

Concerning this clone: Other DNA sequences in the sample encode the same CDR3. The chain couples TRBV6-5 to TRBJ1-2; no clear D gene. Deletions cut 4 bases from V and 7 bases from J, with 10 bases between. The CDR3 loop spans 12 amino acids. CDR1 and CDR2 (germline): MNHEY, SVGAGI. The CDR3: CASSSGGSGYTF. CDR3 in DNA: TGTGCCAGCAGTTCGGGCGGGTCTGGCTACACCTTC.

This chain joins TRBV5-8 and TRBJ1-1; D unclear. Germline CDR1 reads SGHTS; CDR2 reads YDEGEE. Trimming pared 4 bases from V and 0 bases from J, leaving 10 bases between. The CDR3 is made up of 14 amino acids. This CDR3 is CASSPGLVNTEAFF. Here the CDR3 DNA reads TGTGCCAGCAGCCCTGGGCTGGTGAACACTGAAGCTTTCTTT.

The chain uses TRBV30 and TRBJ2-3; 7 bases align to TRBD1. The CDR3 is 12 amino acids. The germline V gene has CDR1 GTSNPN and CDR2 SVGIG (reference sequence). The CDR3: CAMTGSTDTQYF. CDR3 nucleotide sequence: TGTGCGATGACAGGGAGCACAGATACGCAGTATTTT.

The chain employs TRBV24-1 and TRBJ2-1, with 10 bases aligning to TRBD2. V dropped 0 bases and J dropped 7; count of bases not matched to a gene: 8. CDR3 length: 17 residues. Germline CDR1 is KGHDR and CDR2 is SFDVKD. CDR3 DNA sequence: TGTGCCACCAGTGATTTGAGCGGGACTAGCGAGCGGAATGAGCAGTTCTTC. Residues: CATSDLSGTSERNEQFF.